The text below deals with one T cell receptor (beta chain). Antigen unknown. In the study's own analysis: ImmunoSEQ output lacked quality scores and full-length reads, limiting matched filtering. Profiled with immunoSEQ multiplex PCR; TCRdb holds only in-frame clones, not every one. Clone size and the V and J calls come from that table; the DNA yielded D and trimming. The table includes 2,100,000 or so clones, 90% to 96% detected once. The CDR3 length is 15 residues. Germline assignment: CDR1 MDHEN and CDR2 SYDVKM. The V and J ends lost 5 bases and 2 bases respectively, with 15 bases between them. Each of the donors was a healthy adult who was HIV-negative and had not had a recent acute infection or vaccination. Donors, without exception, were Caucasian adults residing in Nashville, Tennessee. This sample was included in a study of shared clonotypes between healthy human individuals. Whole-study findings and limits: The study sampled only blood, and tissue repertoires likely differ.

The sample taken for sequencing was naive CD4+ T cells sorted from blood. Subset here: CD45RA+ positively selected. The chain recombines TRBV28 with TRBJ1-2, with D possibly being TRBD1 (6 bases). The source of this sequence is a man aged 18 to 29 in good health. For the CDR3, the DNA is TGTGCCAGCAGTCTGCAGACAGGAGTAAACTATGGCTACACCTTC. Translating it yields CASSLQTGVNYGYTF.